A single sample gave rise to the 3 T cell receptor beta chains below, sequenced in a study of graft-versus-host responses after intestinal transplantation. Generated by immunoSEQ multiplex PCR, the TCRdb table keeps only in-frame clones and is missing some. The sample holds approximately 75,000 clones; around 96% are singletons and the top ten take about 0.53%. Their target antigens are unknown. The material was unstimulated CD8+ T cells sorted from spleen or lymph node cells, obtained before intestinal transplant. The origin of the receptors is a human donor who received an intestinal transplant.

DNA of the CDR3: TGTGCCAGCACCGACGGGGGACAGGGGCCCTACGAGCAGTACTTC. As protein: CASTDGGQGPYEQYF. This chain connects TRBV13 to TRBJ2-5, with 10 bases fitting TRBD1. The better agreement between TRBJ2-7 and the DNA end casts doubt on the J call. The CDR3 extends over 15 amino acids. Looked up from germline, CDR1 is PRHDT and CDR2 is FYEKMQ (reference sequence).

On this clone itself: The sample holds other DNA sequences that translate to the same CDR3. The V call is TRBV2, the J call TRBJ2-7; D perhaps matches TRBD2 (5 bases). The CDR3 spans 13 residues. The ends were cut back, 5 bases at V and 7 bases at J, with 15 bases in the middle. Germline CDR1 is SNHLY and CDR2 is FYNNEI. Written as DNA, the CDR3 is TGTGCCAGCAGTTCGGACGGGGTGGGGGAGCAGTACTTC. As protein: CASSSDGVGEQYF.

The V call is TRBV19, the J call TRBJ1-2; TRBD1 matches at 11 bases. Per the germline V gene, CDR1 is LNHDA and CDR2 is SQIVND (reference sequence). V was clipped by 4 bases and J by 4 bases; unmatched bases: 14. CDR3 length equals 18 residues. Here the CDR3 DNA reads TGTGCCAGTAGTAGTCTCCCCATTTCGGACAGGGGGCTCTATGGCTACACCTTC. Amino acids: CASSSLPISDRGLYGYTF.